These T cell receptor beta chains were read from a single sample in a study of blood T cell repertoires in COVID-19. Repertoires were generated with immunoSEQ multiplex PCR, while TCRdb's copy carries only in-frame clones and drops some. The sample consists of 300,000 to 350,000 clones, over 75% of them appearing once. Sequenced material: peripheral blood. Receptors were obtained from a woman in her 30s with COVID-19, enrolled during active disease. CDR3s include the opening cysteine and the closing phenylalanine or tryptophan. A D gene is named only where the DNA matches it firmly. Part of the rows lack a size; the others show once, few, many or a class for expanded clones.

abundance	len	j_gene	d_gene	v_gene	CDR3nt	CDR3aa
-	16	TRBJ2-1	TRBD2	TRBV7-2	TGTGCCAGCAGCTTAGGGGGACTAGCGGCAGGCAATGAGCAGTTCTTC	CASSLGGLAAGNEQFF
-	14	TRBJ2-3	-	TRBV19	TGTGCCAGTAGTTCACCCTATAGAACAGATACGCAGTATTTT	CASSSPYRTDTQYF
-	15	TRBJ2-2	TRBD2	TRBV5-4	TGTGCCAGCAGCTTGCCGGGACTAGGACCCGGGGAGCTGTTTTTT	CASSLPGLGPGELFF
once	14	TRBJ1-6	TRBD1	TRBV27	TGTGCCAGCAGTTTTCGGACAGGGGTTTCACCCCTCCACTTT	CASSFRTGVSPLHF
-	16	TRBJ2-1	-	TRBV4-3	TGCGCCAGCAGCCAAGATCTGTCGGCTAGCTTTAATGAGCAGTTCTTC	CASSQDLSASFNEQFF
few	15	TRBJ1-4	-	TRBV4-1	TGCGCCAGCAGCCAACAACAGGTCTCCCTTAAGAAACTGTTTTTT	CASSQQQVSLKKLFF
-	14	TRBJ2-3	-	TRBV7-2	TGTGCCAGCACCACTAGGGCAGAGGCAGATACGCAGTATTTT	CASTTRAEADTQYF
-	14	TRBJ2-3	TRBD1	TRBV7-9	TGTGCCAGCAGCTGGACAGGGGAAACAGATACGCAGTATTTT	CASSWTGETDTQYF
-	14	TRBJ2-7	TRBD2	TRBV5-4	TGTGCCAGCAGCGGCGCTCTAGCGGGAGCCGAGCAGTACTTC	CASSGALAGAEQYF
-	12	TRBJ2-2	-	TRBV7-2	TGTGCCAGCAGCTACAGGGTTGGGGAGCTGTTTTTT	CASSYRVGELFF
-	14	TRBJ1-4	TRBD1	TRBV10-3	TGTGCCATCAGCGGTGACAGGGGGGATGAAAAACTGTTTTTT	CAISGDRGDEKLFF
once	13	TRBJ1-6	-	TRBV6-5	TGTGCCAGCCGGGGGGGGGTCAATTCACCCCTCCACTTT	CASRGGVNSPLHF
-	13	TRBJ1-3	-	TRBV19	TGTGCCAGTAGACCGAGCTCTGGAAACACCATATATTTT	CASRPSSGNTIYF
once	13	TRBJ2-1	-	TRBV11-2	TGTGCCAGCAGCTTATACTCAACTGATGAGCAGTTCTTC	CASSLYSTDEQFF
-	14	TRBJ2-1	-	TRBV5-6	TGTGCCAGCAGCTTGGGGCGGCGGGTGGATGAGCAGTTCTTC	CASSLGRRVDEQFF
-	16	TRBJ2-7	TRBD2	TRBV27	TGTGCCAGCAGCCCAACCCCCGGGACTAGCAGCTACGAGCAGTACTTC	CASSPTPGTSSYEQYF
once	14	TRBJ2-3	TRBD2	TRBV2	TGTGCCACTTCGGGGGGGGGATACGGAGATACGCAGTATTTT	CATSGGGYGDTQYF
-	20	TRBJ2-3	TRBD2	TRBV18	TGTGCCAGCTCGAGACTCCCGCTCAGACTAGCGGGAGATAGCACAGATACGCAGTATTTT	CASSRLPLRLAGDSTDTQYF
-	12	TRBJ1-1	-	TRBV2	TGTGCCAGCACAGGGGATGACACTGAAGCTTTCTTT	CASTGDDTEAFF
-	13	TRBJ1-2	-	TRBV21-1	TGTGCCACCGGGACACCTCCTAACTATGGCTACACCTTC	CATGTPPNYGYTF
-	18	TRBJ2-7	-	TRBV6-1	TGTGCCAGCAGCGAAAACCTAGTTTCTACGACGGTTTCCTACGAGCAGTACTTC	CASSENLVSTTVSYEQYF
-	15	TRBJ2-3	TRBD2	TRBV18	TGTGCCAGCTCACCCCCGGGGGGTATCCCAGATACGCAGTATTTT	CASSPPGGIPDTQYF
-	18	TRBJ2-3	TRBD2	TRBV19	TGTGCCAGTAGTACTAGGAACCCAACTAGCGGGAGGATAGATACGCAGTATTTT	CASSTRNPTSGRIDTQYF
-	13	TRBJ2-7	-	TRBV3-1/TRBV3-2	TGTGCCAGCACAGGAGGTATCTCCTACGAGCAGTACTTC	CASTGGISYEQYF
-	14	TRBJ2-5	-	TRBV18	TGTGCCAGCTTGAGGGAACAGGGCCAAGAGACCCAGTACTTC	CASLREQGQETQYF
-	14	TRBJ2-7	TRBD1	TRBV5-1	TGCGCCAGCAGCGCAGACAGGGTTACCTACGAGCAGTACTTC	CASSADRVTYEQYF